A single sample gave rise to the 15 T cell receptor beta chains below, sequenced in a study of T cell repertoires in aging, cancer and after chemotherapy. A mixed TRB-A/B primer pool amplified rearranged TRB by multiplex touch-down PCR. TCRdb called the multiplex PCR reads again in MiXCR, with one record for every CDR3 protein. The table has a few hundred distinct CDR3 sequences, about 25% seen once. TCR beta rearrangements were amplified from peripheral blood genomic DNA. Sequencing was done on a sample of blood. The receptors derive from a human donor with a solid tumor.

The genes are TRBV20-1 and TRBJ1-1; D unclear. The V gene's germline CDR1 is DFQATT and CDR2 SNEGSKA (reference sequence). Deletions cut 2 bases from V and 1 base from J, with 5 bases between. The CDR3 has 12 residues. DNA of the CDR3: TGCAGTGCTAGACATCCGAACACTGAAGCTTTCTTT. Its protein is CSARHPNTEAFF.

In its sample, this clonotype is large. CDR3 sequence: CAAHQGAGEQYF. CDR3 sequence (DNA): TGTGCCGCACACCAGGGGGCTGGAGAGCAGTACTTC. The J gene is TRBJ2-7, the V gene TRBV30; 8 bases line up with TRBD1. The V and J ends lost 8 bases and 7 bases, in that order; junction bases with no gene match: 10. This CDR3 comprises 12 residues. Germline V lookup: CDR1 GTSNPN, CDR2 SVGIG (reference sequence).

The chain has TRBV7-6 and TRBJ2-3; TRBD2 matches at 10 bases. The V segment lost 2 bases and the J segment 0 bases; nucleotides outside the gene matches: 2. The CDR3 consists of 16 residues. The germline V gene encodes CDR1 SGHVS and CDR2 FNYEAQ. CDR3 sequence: CASSLTSGDSTDTQYF. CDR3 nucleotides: TGTGCCAGCAGCTTAACTAGCGGGGATAGCACAGATACGCAGTATTTT.

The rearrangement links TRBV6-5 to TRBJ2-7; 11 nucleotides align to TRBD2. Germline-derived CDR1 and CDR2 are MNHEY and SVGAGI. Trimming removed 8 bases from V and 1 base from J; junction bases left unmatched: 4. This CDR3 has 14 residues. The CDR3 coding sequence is TGTGCCAGCTTCGGGACTAGCGGTTCCTACGAGCAGTACTTC. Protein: CASFGTSGSYEQYF.

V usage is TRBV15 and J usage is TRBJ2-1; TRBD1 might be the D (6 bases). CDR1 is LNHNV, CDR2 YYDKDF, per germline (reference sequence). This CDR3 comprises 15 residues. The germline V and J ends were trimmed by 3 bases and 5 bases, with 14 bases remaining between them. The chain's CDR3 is CATSRGTQGNNEQFF. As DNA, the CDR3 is TGTGCCACCAGCAGGGGGACACAGGGTAACAATGAGCAGTTCTTC.

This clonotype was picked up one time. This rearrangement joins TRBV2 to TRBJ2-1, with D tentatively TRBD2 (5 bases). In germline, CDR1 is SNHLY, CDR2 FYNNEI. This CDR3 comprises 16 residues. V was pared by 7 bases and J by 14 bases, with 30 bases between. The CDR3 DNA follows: TGTGCCAGCAATGACTCGAGGGAAACTGGGCTGCCTCAAAAGTTCTTC. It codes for CASNDSRETGLPQKFF.

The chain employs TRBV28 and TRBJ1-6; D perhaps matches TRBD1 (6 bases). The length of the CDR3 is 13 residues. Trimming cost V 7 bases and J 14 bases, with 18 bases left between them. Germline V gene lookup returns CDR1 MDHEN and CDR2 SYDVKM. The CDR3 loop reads CASTGAQEGTLHF. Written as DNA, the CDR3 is TGTGCCAGCACGGGGGCCCAGGAGGGGACCCTCCACTTT.

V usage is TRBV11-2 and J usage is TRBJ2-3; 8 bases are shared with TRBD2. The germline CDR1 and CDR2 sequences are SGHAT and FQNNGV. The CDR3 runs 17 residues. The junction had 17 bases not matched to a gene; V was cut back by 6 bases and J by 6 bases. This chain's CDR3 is CASRFLPGLGRRDTQYF. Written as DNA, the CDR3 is TGTGCCAGCAGATTTTTGCCGGGACTAGGGCGGAGGGATACGCAGTATTTT.

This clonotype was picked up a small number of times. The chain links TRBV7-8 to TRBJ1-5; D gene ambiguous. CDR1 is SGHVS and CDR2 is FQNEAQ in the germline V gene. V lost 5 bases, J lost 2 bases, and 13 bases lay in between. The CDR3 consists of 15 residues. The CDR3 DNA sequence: TGTGCCAGCAGCCTACTATCCCTGGGCAATCAGCCCCAGCATTTT. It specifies CASSLLSLGNQPQHF.

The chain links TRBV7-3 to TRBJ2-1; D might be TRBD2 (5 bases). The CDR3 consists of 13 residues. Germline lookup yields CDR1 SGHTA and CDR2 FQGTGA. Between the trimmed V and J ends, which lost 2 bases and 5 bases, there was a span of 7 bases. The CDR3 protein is CASSLGLNNEQFF. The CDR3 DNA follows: TGTGCCAGCAGCTTAGGACTCAACAATGAGCAGTTCTTC.

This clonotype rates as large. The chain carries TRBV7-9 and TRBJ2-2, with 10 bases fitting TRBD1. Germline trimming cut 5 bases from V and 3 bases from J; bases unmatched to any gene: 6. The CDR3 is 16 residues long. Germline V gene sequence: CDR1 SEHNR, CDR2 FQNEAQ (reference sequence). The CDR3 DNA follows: TGTGCCAGCAGCGCCAGACAGGGGGCAGACACCGGGGAGCTGTTTTTT. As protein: CASSARQGADTGELFF.

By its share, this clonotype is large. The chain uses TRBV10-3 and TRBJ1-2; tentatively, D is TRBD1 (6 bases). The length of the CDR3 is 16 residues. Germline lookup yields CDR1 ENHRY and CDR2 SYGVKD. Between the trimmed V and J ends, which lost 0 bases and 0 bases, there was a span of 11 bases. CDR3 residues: CAISESTGLANYGYTF. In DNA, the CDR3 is TGTGCCATCAGTGAGTCGACAGGCCTAGCTAACTATGGCTACACCTTC.

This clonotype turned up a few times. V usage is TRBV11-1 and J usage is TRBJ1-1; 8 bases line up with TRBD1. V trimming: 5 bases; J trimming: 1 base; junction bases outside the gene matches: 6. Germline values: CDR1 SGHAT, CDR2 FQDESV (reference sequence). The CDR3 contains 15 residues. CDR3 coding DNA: TGTGCCAGCAGCCTGGGTGGGACAGGGAACACTGAAGCTTTCTTT. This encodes CASSLGGTGNTEAFF.

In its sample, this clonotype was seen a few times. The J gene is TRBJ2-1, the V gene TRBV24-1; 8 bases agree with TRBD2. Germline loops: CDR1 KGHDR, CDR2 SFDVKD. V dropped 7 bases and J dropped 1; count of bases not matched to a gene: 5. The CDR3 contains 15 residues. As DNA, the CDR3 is TGTGCCACCAGCTTACGGGGGGGATCCTACAATGAGCAGTTCTTC. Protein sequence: CATSLRGGSYNEQFF.

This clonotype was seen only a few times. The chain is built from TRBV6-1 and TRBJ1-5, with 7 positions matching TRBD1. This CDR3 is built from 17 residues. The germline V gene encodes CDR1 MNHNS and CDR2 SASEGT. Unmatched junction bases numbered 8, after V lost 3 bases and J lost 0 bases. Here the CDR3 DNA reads TGTGCCAGCAGTGACACCCGGACAGGAAATAGCAATCAGCCCCAGCATTTT. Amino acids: CASSDTRTGNSNQPQHF.